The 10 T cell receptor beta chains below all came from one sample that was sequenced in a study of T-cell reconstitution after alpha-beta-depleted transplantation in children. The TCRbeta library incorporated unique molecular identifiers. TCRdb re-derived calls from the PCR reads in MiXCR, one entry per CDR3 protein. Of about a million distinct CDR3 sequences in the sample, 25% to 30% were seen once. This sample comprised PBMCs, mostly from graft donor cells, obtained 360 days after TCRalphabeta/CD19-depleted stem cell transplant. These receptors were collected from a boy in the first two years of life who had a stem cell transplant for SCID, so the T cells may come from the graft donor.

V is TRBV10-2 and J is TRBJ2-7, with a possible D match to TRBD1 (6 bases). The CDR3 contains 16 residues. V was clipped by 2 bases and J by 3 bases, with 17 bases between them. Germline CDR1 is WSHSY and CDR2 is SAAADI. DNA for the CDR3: TGCGCCAGCAGTGAGCCGGAATCCGGGACACTCTACGAGCAGTACTTC. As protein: CASSEPESGTLYEQYF.

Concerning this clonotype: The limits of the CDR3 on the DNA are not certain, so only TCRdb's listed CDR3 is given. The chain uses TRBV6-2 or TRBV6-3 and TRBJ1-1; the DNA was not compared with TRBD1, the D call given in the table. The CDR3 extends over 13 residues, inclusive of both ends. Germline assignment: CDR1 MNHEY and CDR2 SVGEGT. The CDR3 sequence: CASSYSGVPEAFF.

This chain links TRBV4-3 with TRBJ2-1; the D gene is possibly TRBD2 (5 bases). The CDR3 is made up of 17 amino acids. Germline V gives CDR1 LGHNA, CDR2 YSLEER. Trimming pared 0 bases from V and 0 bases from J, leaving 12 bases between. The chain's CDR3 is CASSQDEGTLSYNEQFF. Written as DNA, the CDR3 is TGCGCCAGCAGCCAAGATGAGGGCACCCTCTCCTACAATGAGCAGTTCTTC.

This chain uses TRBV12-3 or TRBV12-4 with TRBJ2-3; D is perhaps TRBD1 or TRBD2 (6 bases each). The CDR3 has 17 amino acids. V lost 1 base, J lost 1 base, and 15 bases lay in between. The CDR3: CASSLEVWGAGTDTQYF. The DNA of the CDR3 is TGTGCCAGCAGTTTAGAGGTCTGGGGGGCCGGCACAGATACGCAGTATTTT.

The CDR3, as DNA: TGCGCCAGCAGCACAGCGGGGTACCGATACGAGCAGTACTTC. Translating it yields CASSTAGYRYEQYF. The chain couples TRBV5-1 to TRBJ2-7; 7 bases fit TRBD2. Per the germline V gene, CDR1 is SGHRS and CDR2 is YFSETQ. The trim removed 4 bases at V and 4 bases at J, leaving 8 bases unmatched. The length of the CDR3 is 14 residues.

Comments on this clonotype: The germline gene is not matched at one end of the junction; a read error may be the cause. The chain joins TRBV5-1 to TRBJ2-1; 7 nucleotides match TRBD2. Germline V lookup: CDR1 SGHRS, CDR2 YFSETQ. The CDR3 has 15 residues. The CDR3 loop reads CASRLGGSSYNEQFF. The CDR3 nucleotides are TGCGCCAGCAGATTGGGGGGGAGCTCCTACAATGAGCAGTTCTTC. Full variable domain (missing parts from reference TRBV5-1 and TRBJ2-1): KAGVTQTPRYLIKTRGQQVTLSCSPISGHRSVSWYQQTPGQGLQFLFEYFSETQRNKGNFPGRFSGRQFSNSRSEMNVSTLELGDSALYLCASRLGGSSYNEQFFGPGTRLTVL.

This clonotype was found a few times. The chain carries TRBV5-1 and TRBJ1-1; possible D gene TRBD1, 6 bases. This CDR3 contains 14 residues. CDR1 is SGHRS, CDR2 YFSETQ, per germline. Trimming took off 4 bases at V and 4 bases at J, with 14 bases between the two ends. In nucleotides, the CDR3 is TGCGCCAGCAGCCGCCTCAGGGGAGGCACTGAAGCTTTCTTT. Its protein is CASSRLRGGTEAFF.

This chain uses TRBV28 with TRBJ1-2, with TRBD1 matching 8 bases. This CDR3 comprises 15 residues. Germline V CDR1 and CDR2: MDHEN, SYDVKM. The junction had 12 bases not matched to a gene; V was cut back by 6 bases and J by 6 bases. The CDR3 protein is CASSPTGRTGHGYTF. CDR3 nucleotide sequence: TGTGCCAGCAGCCCAACCGGACGGACAGGGCATGGCTACACCTTC.

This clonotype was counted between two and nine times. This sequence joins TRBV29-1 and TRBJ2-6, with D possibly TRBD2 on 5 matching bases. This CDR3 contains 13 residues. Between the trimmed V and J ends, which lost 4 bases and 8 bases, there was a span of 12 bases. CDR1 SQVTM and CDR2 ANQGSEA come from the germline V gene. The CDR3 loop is CSVGTPFTNVLTF. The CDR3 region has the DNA TGCAGCGTTGGGACTCCCTTTACCAACGTCCTGACTTTC.

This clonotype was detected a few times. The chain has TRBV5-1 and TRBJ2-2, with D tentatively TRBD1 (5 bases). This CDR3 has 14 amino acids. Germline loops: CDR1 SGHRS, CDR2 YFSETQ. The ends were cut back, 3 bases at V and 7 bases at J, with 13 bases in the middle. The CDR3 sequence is CASSWATGLGELFF. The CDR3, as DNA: TGCGCCAGCAGCTGGGCCACAGGTCTCGGGGAGCTGTTTTTT.